A selection of T cell receptor beta chains follows, all from one sample in a study of shared clonotypes between healthy human individuals. The method was immunoSEQ multiplex PCR; TCRdb's version includes in-frame clones alone and lacks a portion of them. The sample shows about 980,000 clones, approximately 76% of them seen only once. Sequences were obtained from memory CD4+ T cells sorted from blood. These receptors were obtained from a man younger than 35 in good health. The CDR3 runs from the conserved cysteine through the conserved F or W. A D gene is named only where the DNA matches it firmly. Size values are once, few and many counts, or a class for expanded clones, and some rows have none.

D: TRBD1; V: TRBV4-1; J: TRBJ2-1; size: -; CDR3: CASSSQGAPRGEQFF
D: -; V: TRBV7-9; J: TRBJ1-6; size: -; CDR3: CASSFYGGSSYNSPLHF
D: -; V: TRBV6-5; J: TRBJ1-5; size: -; CDR3: CASSSPNRNQPQHF
D: -; V: TRBV7-2; J: TRBJ2-6; size: -; CDR3: CASSLDGPGLGGANVLTF
D: TRBD2; V: TRBV2; J: TRBJ2-5; size: -; CDR3: CASLGGVETQYF
D: -; V: TRBV13; J: TRBJ2-7; size: -; CDR3: CASSTRDNSYEQYF
D: TRBD2; V: TRBV7-2; J: TRBJ2-7; size: -; CDR3: CASRRTSGGAYEQYF
D: -; V: TRBV9; J: TRBJ2-3; size: -; CDR3: CASSVGSRGATTDTQYF
D: -; V: TRBV29-1; J: TRBJ1-3; size: -; CDR3: CSVEDLGRSSGNTIYF
D: -; V: TRBV5-6; J: TRBJ1-1; size: -; CDR3: CASSLRSLGGEAFF
D: TRBD1; V: TRBV7-8; J: TRBJ1-2; size: -; CDR3: CASSRGVGTANYGYTF
D: TRBD1; V: TRBV5-4; J: TRBJ2-3; size: -; CDR3: CASSRSAGQGTDTQYF
D: TRBD1; V: TRBV15; J: TRBJ2-4; size: -; CDR3: CATSRLQGDLAKNIQYF
D: -; V: TRBV7-2; J: TRBJ1-5; size: few; CDR3: CASSLGTAYQPQHF
D: TRBD1; V: TRBV5-8; J: TRBJ2-4; size: few; CDR3: CASSLRGTGGNIQYF
D: -; V: TRBV19; J: TRBJ1-5; size: -; CDR3: CASSPEGNQPQHF
D: -; V: TRBV5-1; J: TRBJ2-3; size: -; CDR3: CASSLEHPTDTQYF
D: TRBD2; V: TRBV6-6; J: TRBJ2-1; size: -; CDR3: CASSPGLAGRNEQFF
D: -; V: TRBV10-3; J: TRBJ1-5; size: -; CDR3: CAISESSFRGEQPQHF
D: -; V: TRBV6-5; J: TRBJ1-2; size: -; CDR3: CASSRGGYGYTF
D: -; V: TRBV6-5; J: TRBJ1-6; size: -; CDR3: CASRLRQHLNSPLHF
D: -; V: TRBV11-1; J: TRBJ2-7; size: -; CDR3: CASSLGRVYEQYF
D: TRBD1; V: TRBV6-1; J: TRBJ1-6; size: many; CDR3: CASTWTGEYSPLHF
D: -; V: TRBV5-1; J: TRBJ1-5; size: few; CDR3: CASSSGRGQPQHF
D: -; V: TRBV19; J: TRBJ2-5; size: -; CDR3: CASRFQETQYF